Presented here are 18 T cell receptor beta chains from one specimen sequenced in a study of cytomegalovirus exposure and HLA in healthy donors. Repertoires were generated with immunoSEQ multiplex PCR, while TCRdb's copy carries only in-frame clones and drops some. The sample has hundreds of thousands of clones; 80% to 90% are singletons. Sequenced sample: PBMCs. The receptors were sampled from a woman aged 18-29 years in good health and CMV-seropositive.

In its sample, this clone was seen once. The rearrangement joins TRBV4-1 to TRBJ1-5; a weak D match, TRBD1 (5 bases). CDR1 and CDR2 from the germline V gene are MGHRA and YSYEKL. The CDR3 consists of 14 residues. V was cut by 4 bases and J by 8 bases, with 15 bases left in between. Here the CDR3 DNA reads TGCGCCAGCAGCCCAGCCCATTCCAGGGAGCCCCAGCATTTT. It translates to CASSPAHSREPQHF.

V usage is TRBV6-8 and J usage is TRBJ1-1, with 7 bases that match TRBD1. Germline V CDR1 and CDR2: MNHGY, SAAAGT. V shed 10 bases, J shed 3 bases, and the junction held 8 bases outside the gene matches. This CDR3 spans 13 amino acids. This chain's CDR3 is CANPTGRDTEAFF. Here the CDR3 DNA reads TGTGCCAACCCGACAGGGCGGGACACTGAAGCTTTCTTT.

The chain couples TRBV29-1 to TRBJ1-1; tentatively, D is TRBD1 (5 bases). Germline CDR1 and CDR2: SQVTM and ANQGSEA. This CDR3 spans 14 amino acids. Deletions cut 6 bases from V and 1 base from J, with 15 bases between. In nucleotides, the CDR3 is TGCAGCGTCATTAGCTTAGGACAGAACACTGAAGCTTTCTTT. As protein: CSVISLGQNTEAFF.

The V and J genes are TRBV28 and TRBJ1-2; TRBD1 matches 8 bases. After removal of 3 bases from V and 2 bases from J, the junction contained 2 bases not matched to a gene. The CDR3 runs to 14 residues. Germline V gives CDR1 MDHEN, CDR2 SYDVKM. The CDR3 loop is CASSFRQGNYGYTF. The DNA of the CDR3 is TGTGCCAGCAGTTTCAGACAGGGGAACTATGGCTACACCTTC.

The chain recombines TRBV7-3 with TRBJ2-5; possible D gene TRBD2, 7 bases. Germline CDR1 SGHTA, CDR2 FQGTGA. The CDR3 runs to 16 residues. V dropped 3 bases and J dropped 5 bases, with 19 bases sitting between them. CDR3 in DNA: TGTGCCAGCAGCTTCGGGGCCCAGGGAGGGGGGGAGACCCAGTACTTC. Translating gives CASSFGAQGGGETQYF.

The chain recombines TRBV27 with TRBJ2-3; TRBD1 matches 7 bases. Germline V gives CDR1 MNHEY, CDR2 SMNVEV (reference sequence). The CDR3 has 16 residues. Losses at the gene ends were 5 bases for V and 1 base for J; bases not matched to a gene: 9. The CDR3 sequence is CASSPHRGRGTDTQYF. Written as DNA, the CDR3 is TGTGCCAGCAGTCCACACAGGGGCCGGGGCACAGATACGCAGTATTTT.

This clone was seen once. The chain combines TRBV4-1 with TRBJ2-3, with 8 bases identical to TRBD1. The V gene end was trimmed by 1 base and the J gene end by 2 bases; junction bases not matched to a gene: 8. Germline V gives CDR1 MGHRA, CDR2 YSYEKL. The CDR3 sequence is 17 residues long. CDR3 sequence: CASSQGPQGAYTDTQYF. Here the CDR3 DNA reads TGCGCCAGCAGCCAAGGCCCCCAGGGGGCTTACACAGATACGCAGTATTTT.

This clone was counted only a few times. V gene TRBV18 combines with J gene TRBJ2-7, with 7 positions matching TRBD2. The CDR3 runs 14 residues. With V trimmed by 10 bases and J by 2 bases, 11 bases remained unmatched. Germline CDR1 and CDR2: KGHSH and LQKENI. In DNA, the CDR3 is TGTGCCACCTTAGCGGGCACCACCCCCTACGAGCAGTACTTC. Protein product: CATLAGTTPYEQYF.

With regard to this clone: A read error may account for a junction end that differs from germline. The chain recombines TRBV28 with TRBJ2-3; TRBD1 matches 7 bases. The CDR3 is 13 residues long. Germline V lookup: CDR1 MDHEN, CDR2 SYDVKM. For the CDR3, the DNA is TGTGCCAGCAGTTTAGACCCCCAGGGGGTCCCGAATTTT. Translation gives CASSLDPQGVPNF.

V and J are TRBV10-3 and TRBJ2-1; possibly TRBD2 for D (7 bases). V gave up 8 bases and J gave up 7 bases, with 27 bases separating them. The CDR3 runs to 17 residues. Germline V CDR1 and CDR2: ENHRY, SYGVKD. For the CDR3, the DNA is TGTGCCATCTCTTCACATGGCGCGGGGGCAGGAGGGAATGAGCAGTTCTTC. Its protein product is CAISSHGAGAGGNEQFF.

This clone was seen only a few times. The V gene is TRBV7-9, the J gene TRBJ2-2; D is unclear. With 2 bases removed from V and 2 bases from J, the gap between germline ends came to 3 bases. CDR1 and CDR2 (germline): SEHNR, FQNEAQ (reference sequence). The CDR3 is made up of 13 amino acids. CDR3 protein: CASSLSNTGELFF. The CDR3 DNA is TGTGCCAGCAGCTTAAGCAACACCGGGGAGCTGTTTTTT.

The rearrangement links TRBV5-6 to TRBJ1-2; 7 bases fit TRBD1. V lost 3 bases, J lost 4 bases, and 9 bases stayed unmatched. The V gene's germline CDR1 is SGHDT and CDR2 YYEEEE. This CDR3 is built from 15 residues. The CDR3 nucleotides are TGTGCCAGCAGCTACCCTGACAGGGCACCCTATGGCTACACCTTC. Its translation: CASSYPDRAPYGYTF.

The V gene is TRBV2, the J gene TRBJ2-7, with D maybe TRBD2 (5 bases). Germline CDR1 SNHLY, CDR2 FYNNEI. The CDR3 loop spans 13 amino acids. Between the trimmed V and J ends, which lost 10 bases and 7 bases, there was a span of 20 bases. As DNA, the CDR3 is TGTGCCACCGGATTCTCGGAGGCCTGGGAGCAGTACTTC. This encodes CATGFSEAWEQYF. The full variable domain, its missing parts supplied by reference TRBV2 and TRBJ2-7, is EPEVTQTPSHQVTQMGQEVILRCVPISNHLYFYWYRQILGQKVEFLVSFYNNEISEKSEIFDDQFSVERPDGSNFTLKIRSTKLEDSAMYFCATGFSEAWEQYFGPGTRLTVT.

V and J are TRBV1 and TRBJ2-2; the table names TRBD2, a call not compared with the DNA. TRBV1 is a documented pseudogene. There are 23 residues in the CDR3. The CDR3 region is CTSTLPRGPLRTSGRKNTGELFF. DNA of the CDR3: TGCACCAGCACCCTACCAAGAGGCCCCCTGAGAACTAGCGGGAGGAAGAACACCGGGGAGCTGTTTTTT.

The chain uses TRBV11-2 and TRBJ1-1, with D possibly being TRBD1 (5 bases). The CDR3 runs to 14 residues. Germline V gene lookup returns CDR1 SGHAT and CDR2 FQNNGV. V was trimmed by 4 bases and J by 4 bases, leaving 13 bases between them. Written as DNA, the CDR3 is TGTGCCAGCAGCTCCAGGGTCGCCCGCACTGAAGCTTTCTTT. It translates to CASSSRVARTEAFF.

The rearrangement joins TRBV18 to TRBJ1-2; D might be TRBD1 (6 bases). Per germline, CDR1 KGHSH and CDR2 LQKENI. With 4 bases removed from V and 5 bases from J, the gap between germline ends came to 14 bases. The CDR3 extends over 14 amino acids. This chain's CDR3 is CASSRSRGEYGYTF. The CDR3 DNA is TGTGCCAGCTCACGAAGCAGGGGAGAGTATGGCTACACCTTC. Full variable domain (remainder filled in from reference TRBV18 and TRBJ1-2): NAGVMQNPRHLVRRRGQEARLRCSPMKGHSHVYWYRQLPEEGLKFMVYLQKENIIDESGMPKERFSAEFPKEGPSILRIQQVVRGDSAAYFCASSRSRGEYGYTFGSGTRLTVV.

This chain uses TRBV5-1 with TRBJ2-1, with D possibly TRBD1 on 6 matching bases. V was shortened by 7 bases and J by 0 bases, with 11 bases between the two germline ends. The CDR3 sequence is 14 residues long. Germline V CDR1 and CDR2: SGHRS, YFSETQ. This CDR3 reads CASVKGDSYNEQFF. The CDR3 nucleotides read TGCGCCAGCGTCAAGGGGGACTCCTACAATGAGCAGTTCTTC.

The chain employs TRBV9 and TRBJ1-5; D is undetermined. Germline loops: CDR1 SGDLS, CDR2 YYNGEE. The V gene lost 3 bases and the J gene lost 2 bases, with 9 bases spanning the gap. The CDR3 extends over 14 amino acids. The CDR3 DNA sequence: TGTGCCAGCAGCGCCACTCGGGGCAATCAGCCCCAGCATTTT. Its protein product is CASSATRGNQPQHF.